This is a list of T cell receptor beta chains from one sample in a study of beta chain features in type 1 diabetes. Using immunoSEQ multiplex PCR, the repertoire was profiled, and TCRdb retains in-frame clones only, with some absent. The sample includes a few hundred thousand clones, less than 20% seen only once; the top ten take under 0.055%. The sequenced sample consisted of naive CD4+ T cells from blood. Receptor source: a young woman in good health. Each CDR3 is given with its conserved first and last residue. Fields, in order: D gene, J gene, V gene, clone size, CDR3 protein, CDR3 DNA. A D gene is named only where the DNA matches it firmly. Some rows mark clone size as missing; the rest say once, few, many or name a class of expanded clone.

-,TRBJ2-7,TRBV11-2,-,CASSLDPQGLGEQYF,TGTGCCAGCAGCTTAGATCCCCAGGGTCTGGGGGAGCAGTACTTC
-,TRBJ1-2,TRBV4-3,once,CASSQVGGGGYTF,TGCGCCAGCAGCCAAGTGGGGGGAGGTGGCTACACCTTC
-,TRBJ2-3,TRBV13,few,CASSLRAGGTDTQYF,TGTGCCAGCAGCTTAAGGGCAGGGGGCACAGATACGCAGTATTTT
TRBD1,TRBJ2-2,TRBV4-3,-,CASSHQDRGPADTGELFF,TGCGCCAGCAGCCACCAGGACAGGGGGCCTGCGGACACCGGGGAGCTGTTTTTT
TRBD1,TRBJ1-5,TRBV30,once,CAWSGGQGRWQPQHF,TGTGCCTGGAGTGGGGGACAGGGAAGATGGCAGCCCCAGCATTTT
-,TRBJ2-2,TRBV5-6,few,CASSLVSGELFF,TGTGCCAGCAGCTTGGTCTCCGGGGAGCTGTTTTTT
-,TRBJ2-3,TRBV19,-,CASSAGRGRVSGTDTQYF,TGTGCTTCTTCGGCGGGTAGGGGGAGAGTGTCGGGCACAGATACGCAGTATTTT
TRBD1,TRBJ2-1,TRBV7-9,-,CASRSGQGLSYNEQFF,TGTGCCAGCAGATCCGGACAGGGACTCTCCTACAATGAGCAGTTCTTC
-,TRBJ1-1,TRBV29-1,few,CSAEEGRGTEAFF,TGCAGCGCCGAGGAGGGAAGGGGCACTGAAGCTTTCTTT
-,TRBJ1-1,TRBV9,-,CASSVGTEKSEAFF,TGTGCCAGCAGCGTAGGGACAGAAAAGAGTGAAGCTTTCTTT
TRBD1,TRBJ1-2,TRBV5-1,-,CASSFRGGDGYTF,TGCGCCAGCAGTTTTCGAGGGGGCGATGGCTACACCTTC
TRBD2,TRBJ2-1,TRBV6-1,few,CASSEAPSGAYNEQFF,TGTGCCAGCAGTGAAGCGCCTAGCGGGGCCTACAATGAGCAGTTCTTC